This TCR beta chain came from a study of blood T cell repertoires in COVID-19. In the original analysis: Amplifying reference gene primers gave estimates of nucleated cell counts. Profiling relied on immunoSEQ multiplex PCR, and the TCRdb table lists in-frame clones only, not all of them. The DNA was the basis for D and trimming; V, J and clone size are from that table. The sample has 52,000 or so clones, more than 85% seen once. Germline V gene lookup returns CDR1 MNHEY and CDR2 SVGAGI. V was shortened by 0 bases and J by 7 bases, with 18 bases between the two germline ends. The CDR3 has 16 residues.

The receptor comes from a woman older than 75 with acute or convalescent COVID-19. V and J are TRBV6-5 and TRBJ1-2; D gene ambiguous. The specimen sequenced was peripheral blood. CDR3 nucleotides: TGTGCCAGCAGTTACTCGATGGGCATACCAACGGCTGGCTACACCTTC. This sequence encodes CASSYSMGIPTAGYTF.